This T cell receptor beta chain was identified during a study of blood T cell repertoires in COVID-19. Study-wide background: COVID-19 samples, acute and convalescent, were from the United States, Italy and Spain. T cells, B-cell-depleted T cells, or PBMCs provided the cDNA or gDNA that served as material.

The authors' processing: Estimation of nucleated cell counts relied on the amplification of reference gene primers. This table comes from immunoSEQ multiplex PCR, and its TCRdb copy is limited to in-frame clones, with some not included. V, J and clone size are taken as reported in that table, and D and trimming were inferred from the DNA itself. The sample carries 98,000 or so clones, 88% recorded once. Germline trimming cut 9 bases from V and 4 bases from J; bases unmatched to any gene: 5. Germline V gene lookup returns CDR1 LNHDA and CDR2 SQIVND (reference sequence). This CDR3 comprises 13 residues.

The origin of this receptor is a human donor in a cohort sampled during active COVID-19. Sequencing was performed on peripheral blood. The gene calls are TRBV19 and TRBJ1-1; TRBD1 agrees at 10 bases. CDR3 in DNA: TGTGCCAGCTTGGACAGGGGGAGCACTGAAGCTTTCTTT. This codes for CASLDRGSTEAFF. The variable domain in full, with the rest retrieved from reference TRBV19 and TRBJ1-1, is DGGITQSPKYLFRKEGQNVTLSCEQNLNHDAMYWYRQDPGQGLRLIYYSQIVNDFQKGDIAEGYSVSREKKESFPLTVTSAQKNPTAFYLCASLDRGSTEAFFGQGTRLTVV.